This record concerns one T cell receptor beta chain sequence. The antigen is undetermined. Trimming took 1 base from V and 10 from J; bases not matched to a gene: 10. Looked up from germline, CDR1 is SGHTA and CDR2 is FQGTGA. The CDR3 consists of 15 residues. Indicated time point: persistent/refractory GD, antithyroid drugs over 5 years with positive TRAb. TCR sequences were obtained from RNA taken from PBMCs. Each patient gave 8.5 to 10 milliliters of EDTA-anticoagulated peripheral blood. With iRepertoire HTBI primers and Arm-PCR of CDR3 regions, TCR beta libraries were built. TCRdb analysed the multiplex PCR reads with MiXCR anew, one entry per CDR3 protein. This sample yields roughly 450,000 distinct CDR3 sequences, of which roughly a quarter are seen a single time; around 26% belongs to the top ten. The sample belongs to a study of regulatory T cells in long-lasting Graves disease. About the research overall: Persistence in Graves' disease denoted antithyroid drug use beyond 5 years alongside positive TSH receptor antibodies. The study, taken as a whole, reports: Favored usage of TRBV28, TRBJ1-2 and TRBJ2-5 was recorded in persistent disease.

This TCR came from a female donor with Graves disease. The chain couples TRBV7-3 to TRBJ2-1, with 7 bases matching TRBD2. Sample: peripheral blood mononuclear cells (PBMCs), taken when the disease was refractory, from a patient treated with antithyroid drugs. CDR3 DNA sequence: TGTGCCAGCAGCTTAAGGCCCACTAGCGTTCGAGAGCAGTTCTTC. It is translated as CASSLRPTSVREQFF. Complete variable domain (other parts from reference TRBV7-3 and TRBJ2-1): GAGVSQTPSNKVTEKGKYVELRCDPISGHTALYWYRQSLGQGPEFLIYFQGTGAADDSGLPNDRFFAVRPEGSVSTLKIQRTERGDSAVYLCASSLRPTSVREQFFGPGTRLTVL.